This T cell receptor beta chain was documented in a study of OX40 agonist ivuxolimab in advanced cancers. Study findings and constraints: In the 0.1 to 3.0 mg/kg range, CD4+ and CD8+ blood T cells had expanded clonally by week 6. Fewer expanded clones were found on average in CD4+ than in CD8+ T cells.

Concerning this clone itself: The antigen is not known.

The V end was cut by 5 bases, the J end by 4 bases, with 11 bases between. Germline values: CDR1 SGHTA, CDR2 FQGNSA. The CDR3 covers 14 residues. Sequencing used immunoSEQ multiplex PCR; TCRdb keeps in-frame clones, though not all of them. The repertoire holds about 89,000 clones, with approximately 90% as singletons. This sequence joins TRBV7-2 and TRBJ2-2, with unresolved D. The receptor comes from an adult with an advanced solid tumor such as melanoma, head and neck, liver or kidney cancer. Sequencing used CD4+ or CD8+ T cells sorted from blood, obtained in a trial of the OX40 agonist ivuxolimab. CDR3 sequence: CASSLRRLTGELFF. In DNA, the CDR3 is TGTGCCAGCAGCCTACGACGTCTCACCGGGGAGCTGTTTTTT. The full variable domain, its missing parts supplied by reference TRBV7-2 and TRBJ2-2, is GAGVSQSPSNKVTEKGKDVELRCDPISGHTALYWYRQSLGQGLEFLIYFQGNSAPDKSGLPSDRFSAERTGGSVSTLTIQRTQQEDSAVYLCASSLRRLTGELFFGEGSRLTVL.